These 2 T cell receptor beta chains were sequenced from one sample in a study of CXCR3-negative and CXCR3-positive naive CD8 T cells. These TCRs' antigens remain unknown. Study-wide results and limits: CXCR3-negative naive cells had less hydrophobic TRB CDR3s than did CXCR3-positive naive cells.

5' RACE with UMI labels generated the TRB cDNA libraries. TCRdb derives one entry per CDR3 protein from the 5' RACE reads, leaving out DNA. Its listing shows more than 80,000 distinct CDR3 sequences. Sequencing used naive CXCR3+ CD8+ T cells from blood. The subset was: CD45RO-CCR7+CD27+CD95- naive CD8+ T cells expressing CXCR3 (TNR3+). These receptors all come from a human donor in good health. Some clones in this sample may be carry-over from other donors' samples.

The CDR3 is CATSRESAGGDNEQFF. J is TRBJ2-1 and V is TRBV15; checking the TCRdb D call of TRBD1 is not possible without DNA. Germline V gene lookup returns CDR1 LNHNV and CDR2 YYDKDF (reference sequence). The CDR3 sequence is 16 residues long. The whole variable domain, filled in from reference TRBV15 and TRBJ2-1, reads DAMVIQNPRYQVTQFGKPVTLSCSQTLNHNVMYWYQQKSSQAPKLLFHYYDKDFNNEADTPDNFQSRRPNTSFCFLDIRSPGLGDTAMYLCATSRESAGGDNEQFFGPGTRLTVL.

This CDR3 is CSARRQGPTYGYTF. The chain employs TRBV20-1 and TRBJ1-2; without DNA, the TCRdb call of TRBD1 cannot be checked. Germline V lookup: CDR1 DFQATT, CDR2 SNEGSKA (reference sequence). This CDR3 region has 14 residues.